Reported below is one TCR beta chain. Its antigen is unidentified. This specimen comes from a study of T cell responses to AZD1222 COVID-19 vaccine. Deletions cut 2 bases from V and 6 bases from J, with 18 bases between. The V gene's germline CDR1 is MNHEY and CDR2 SVGAGI. The CDR3 is made up of 16 amino acids. Regarding the study as a whole: Two AZD1222 administrations were followed by greater Spike-specific TCR breadth and depth.

Generated by immunoSEQ multiplex PCR, the TCRdb table keeps only in-frame clones and is missing some. The table has 55,000 to 75,000 clones, more than 65% seen once. V usage is TRBV6-5 and J usage is TRBJ2-3; maybe TRBD2 (5 bases). Sequencing used peripheral blood, obtained on day 0 of MenACWY control vaccination. This TCR was recovered from an adult in good health. CDR3 amino acids: CASSYSREVSLDTQYF. The CDR3 DNA reads as TGTGCCAGCAGTTACAGCCGGGAAGTTAGCTTGGATACGCAGTATTTT.